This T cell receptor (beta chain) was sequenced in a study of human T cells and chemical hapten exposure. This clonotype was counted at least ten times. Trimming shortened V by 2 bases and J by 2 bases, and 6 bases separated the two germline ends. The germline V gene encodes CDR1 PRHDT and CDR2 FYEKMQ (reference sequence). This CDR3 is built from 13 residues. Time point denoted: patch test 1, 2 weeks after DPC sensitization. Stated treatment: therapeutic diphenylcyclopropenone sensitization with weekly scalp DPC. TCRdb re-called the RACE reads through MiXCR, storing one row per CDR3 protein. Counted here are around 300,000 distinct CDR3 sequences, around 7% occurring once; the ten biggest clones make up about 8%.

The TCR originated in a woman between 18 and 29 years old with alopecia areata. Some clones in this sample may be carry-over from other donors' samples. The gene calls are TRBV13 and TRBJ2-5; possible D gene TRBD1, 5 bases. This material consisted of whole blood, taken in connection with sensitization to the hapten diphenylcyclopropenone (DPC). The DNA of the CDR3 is TGTGCCAGCAGCTTACAGGGACAAGAGACCCAGTACTTC. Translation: CASSLQGQETQYF.